This entry concerns a single T cell receptor (beta chain). The sample holds many counts of this clonotype. The target of this receptor is not known. No base-level quality is on record; no much larger clone is a single base apart. This sample is part of a study of T-cell reconstitution after alpha-beta-depleted transplantation in children (dated by TCRdb to 2015 to 2016). General notes on the study: Using TCR repertoire profiling, the study quantitatively followed how T-cell immune reconstitution unfolded in children after TCRalphabeta/CD19-depleted allogeneic hematopoietic cell transplantation.

The method was PCR. Sequencing was carried out with an Illumina HiSeq 2500. Molecular barcoding was employed in the preparation of TCR libraries, with unique molecular identifiers being used to normalize TCRbeta repertoire quantification. The public reads were reprocessed in TCRdb via fastp at Q25 and MiXCR, keeping in-frame beta chains. Entries are consolidated by CDR3 protein sequence, retaining the most common genes and DNA. Present in this sample are some 490,000 distinct CDR3 sequences, around an eighth of which were seen just once. The ten largest clones represent around 5.6% of the sample. Here V drops 4 bases and J drops 6 bases, and the junction holds 3 bases not matched to any gene. From cysteine to phenylalanine, the CDR3 is 14 amino acids long. The kept DNA is CDR3 alone, 42 bases in frame from the first base. The germline V gene (reference sequence) gives CDR1 as LNHNV and CDR2 as YYDKDF.

The sequence was collected from a human donor who donated a stem cell graft to a child with combined immunodeficiency. The rearranged segments are TRBV15 and TRBJ1-5, with 10 bases matching TRBD1. The source material was PBMCs from the stem cell graft donor, sampled from the stem cell graft. The CDR3 region reads CATSIGTGVQPQHF. The DNA reads as follows: TGTGCCACCAGCATAGGGACAGGGGTTCAGCCCCAGCATTTT.